This TCR beta chain is drawn from a study of T cells after yellow fever vaccination. Findings of the study overall: Primary-vaccination clones mostly resurfaced post-booster (about 95% CD4, 75% to 90% CD8). There was a small share of clonotypes that showed up in both the CD4 and CD8 compartments.

TCRdb analysed the 5' RACE reads with MiXCR anew, one entry per CDR3 protein. The sample holds approximately 330,000 distinct CDR3 sequences, over 3.5% seen once. This clonotype appeared many times. Its antigen remains unknown. The V gene's germline CDR1 is SGHRS and CDR2 YFSETQ. CDR3 length equals 13 residues. Trimming took off 2 bases at V and 7 bases at J, with 10 bases between the two ends. This sequence was found in a man aged 18-30 years who received the YFV17D yellow fever vaccine. The chain joins TRBV5-1 to TRBJ1-5; maybe TRBD1 (5 bases). The sample was PBMCs, taken 5 days after the yellow fever booster vaccination. The CDR3 spells CASSFSGPQPQHF. CDR3 sequence (DNA): TGCGCCAGCAGCTTCTCAGGGCCCCAGCCCCAGCATTTT.